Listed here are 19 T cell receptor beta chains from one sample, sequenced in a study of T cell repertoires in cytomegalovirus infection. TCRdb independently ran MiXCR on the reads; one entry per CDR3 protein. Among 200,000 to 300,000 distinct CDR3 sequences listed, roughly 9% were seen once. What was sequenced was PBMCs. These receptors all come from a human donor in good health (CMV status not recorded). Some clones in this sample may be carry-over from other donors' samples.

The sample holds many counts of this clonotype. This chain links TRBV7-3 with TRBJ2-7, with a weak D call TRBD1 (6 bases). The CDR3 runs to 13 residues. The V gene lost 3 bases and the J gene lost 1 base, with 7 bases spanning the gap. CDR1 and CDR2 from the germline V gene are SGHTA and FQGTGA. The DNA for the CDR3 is TGTGCCAGCAGCTTTGGACAGTCCTACGAGCAGTACTTC. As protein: CASSFGQSYEQYF.

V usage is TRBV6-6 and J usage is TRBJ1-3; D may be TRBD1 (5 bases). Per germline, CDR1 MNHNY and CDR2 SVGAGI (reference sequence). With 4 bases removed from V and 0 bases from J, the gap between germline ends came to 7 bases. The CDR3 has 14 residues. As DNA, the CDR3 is TGTGCCAGCAGTTCACAGGACTCTGGAAACACCATATATTTT. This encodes CASSSQDSGNTIYF.

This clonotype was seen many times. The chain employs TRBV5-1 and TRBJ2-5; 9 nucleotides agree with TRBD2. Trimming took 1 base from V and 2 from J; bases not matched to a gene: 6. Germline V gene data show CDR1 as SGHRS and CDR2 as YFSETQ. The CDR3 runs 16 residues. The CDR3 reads CASSLRASGKQETQYF. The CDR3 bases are TGCGCCAGCAGCTTGCGGGCTAGCGGGAAACAAGAGACCCAGTACTTC.

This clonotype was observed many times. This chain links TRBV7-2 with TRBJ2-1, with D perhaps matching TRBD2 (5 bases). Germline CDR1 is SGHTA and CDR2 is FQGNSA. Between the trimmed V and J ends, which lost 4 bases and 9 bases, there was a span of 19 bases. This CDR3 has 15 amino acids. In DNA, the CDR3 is TGTGCCAGCAGCTCCCCATTTCAGAGGGCGGGTGAGCAGTTCTTC. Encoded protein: CASSSPFQRAGEQFF.

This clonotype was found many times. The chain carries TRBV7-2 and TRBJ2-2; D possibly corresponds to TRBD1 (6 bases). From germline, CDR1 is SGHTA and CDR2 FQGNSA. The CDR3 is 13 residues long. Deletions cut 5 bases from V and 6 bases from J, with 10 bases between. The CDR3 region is CASSLKGAGELFF. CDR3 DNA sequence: TGTGCCAGCAGCCTTAAGGGGGCCGGGGAGCTGTTTTTT.

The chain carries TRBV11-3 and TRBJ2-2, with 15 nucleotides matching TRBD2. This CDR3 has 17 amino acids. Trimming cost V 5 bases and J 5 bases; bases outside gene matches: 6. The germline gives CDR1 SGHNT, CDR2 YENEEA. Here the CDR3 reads CASSRGTSGGRTGELFF. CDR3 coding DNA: TGTGCCAGCAGCCGCGGGACTAGCGGGGGGAGAACCGGGGAGCTGTTTTTT.

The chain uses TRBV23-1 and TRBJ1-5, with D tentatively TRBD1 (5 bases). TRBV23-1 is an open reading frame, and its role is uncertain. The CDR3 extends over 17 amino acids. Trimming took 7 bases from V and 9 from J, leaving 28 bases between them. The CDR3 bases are TGCGCCAGCATTTTTAGGGGAGGGTCTCCCGAAGCGCGGCCCCAGCATTTT. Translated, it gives CASIFRGGSPEARPQHF.

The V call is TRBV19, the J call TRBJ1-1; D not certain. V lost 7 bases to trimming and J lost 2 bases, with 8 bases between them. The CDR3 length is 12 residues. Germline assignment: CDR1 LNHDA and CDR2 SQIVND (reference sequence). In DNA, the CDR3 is TGTGCCAGTATGAGATTTAACACTGAAGCTTTCTTT. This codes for CASMRFNTEAFF.

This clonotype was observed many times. This CDR3 reads CASSGWDRGSYEQYF. The CDR3 DNA sequence: TGTGCCAGCAGCGGCTGGGACAGGGGGTCCTACGAGCAGTACTTC. V gene TRBV7-2 combines with J gene TRBJ2-7, with 11 bases aligning to TRBD1. V shed 5 bases, J shed 1 base, and the junction held 4 bases outside the gene matches. The CDR3 spans 15 residues. CDR1 SGHTA and CDR2 FQGNSA come from the germline V gene.

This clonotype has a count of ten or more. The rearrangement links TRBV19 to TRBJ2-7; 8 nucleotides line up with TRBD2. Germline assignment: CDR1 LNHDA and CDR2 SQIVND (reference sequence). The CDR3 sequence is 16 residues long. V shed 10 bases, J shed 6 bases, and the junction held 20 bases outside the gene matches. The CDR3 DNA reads TGTGCCAAGGGACCCTTCCATAGCGGGATGTCGGCCGAGCAGTACTTC. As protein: CAKGPFHSGMSAEQYF.

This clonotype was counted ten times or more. Written as DNA, the CDR3 is TGTGCCAGCAGCTTGTCGGGAGGACCTTACAATGAGCAGTTCTTC. Residues: CASSLSGGPYNEQFF. The V and J genes are TRBV7-8 and TRBJ2-1, with 7 bases fitting TRBD2. V shed 3 bases and J 4 bases; nucleotides not matched to a gene: 6. Germline V gene data show CDR1 as SGHVS and CDR2 as FQNEAQ. The CDR3 is made up of 15 amino acids.

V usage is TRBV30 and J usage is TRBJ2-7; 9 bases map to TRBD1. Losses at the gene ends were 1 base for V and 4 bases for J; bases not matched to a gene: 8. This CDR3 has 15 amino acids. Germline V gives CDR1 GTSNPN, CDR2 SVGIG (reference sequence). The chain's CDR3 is CAWSAGTGQRYEQYF. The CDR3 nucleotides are TGTGCCTGGAGTGCTGGGACAGGGCAAAGGTACGAGCAGTACTTC.

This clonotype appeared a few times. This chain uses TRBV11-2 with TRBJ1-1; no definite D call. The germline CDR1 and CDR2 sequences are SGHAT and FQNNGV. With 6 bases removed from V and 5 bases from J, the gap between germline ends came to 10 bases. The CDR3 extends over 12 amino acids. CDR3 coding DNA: TGTGCCAGCAGGCTTCTGGGGACTGAAGCTTTCTTT. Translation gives CASRLLGTEAFF. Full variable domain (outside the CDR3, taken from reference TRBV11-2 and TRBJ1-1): EAGVAQSPRYKIIEKRQSVAFWCNPISGHATLYWYQQILGQGPKLLIQFQNNGVVDDSQLPKDRFSAERLKGVDSTLKIQPAKLEDSAVYLCASRLLGTEAFFGQGTRLTVV.

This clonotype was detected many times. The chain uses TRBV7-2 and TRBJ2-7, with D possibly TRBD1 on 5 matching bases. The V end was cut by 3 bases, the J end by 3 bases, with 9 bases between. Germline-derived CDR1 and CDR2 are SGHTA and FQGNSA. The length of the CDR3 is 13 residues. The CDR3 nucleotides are TGTGCCAGCAGCTTCCAAGGGGACTACGAGCAGTACTTC. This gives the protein CASSFQGDYEQYF.

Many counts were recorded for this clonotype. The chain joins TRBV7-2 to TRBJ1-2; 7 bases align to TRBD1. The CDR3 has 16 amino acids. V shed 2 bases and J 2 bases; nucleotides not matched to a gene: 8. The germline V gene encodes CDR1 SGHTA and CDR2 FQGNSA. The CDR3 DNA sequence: TGTGCCAGCAGCTTATTATTGACAGGGACCAACTATGGCTACACCTTC. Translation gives CASSLLLTGTNYGYTF.

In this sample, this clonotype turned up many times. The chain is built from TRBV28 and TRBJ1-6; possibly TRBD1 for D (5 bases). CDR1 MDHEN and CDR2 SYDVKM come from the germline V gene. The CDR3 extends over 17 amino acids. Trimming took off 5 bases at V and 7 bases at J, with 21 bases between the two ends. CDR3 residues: CASSPLGGVRRNSPLHF. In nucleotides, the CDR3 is TGTGCCAGCAGTCCCCTCGGGGGGGTCAGGCGGAATTCACCCCTCCACTTT.

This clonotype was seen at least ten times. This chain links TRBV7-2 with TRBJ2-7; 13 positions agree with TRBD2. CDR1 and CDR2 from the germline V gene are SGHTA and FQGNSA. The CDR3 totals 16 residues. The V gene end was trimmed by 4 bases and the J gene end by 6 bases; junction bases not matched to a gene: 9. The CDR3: CASSSQTSGRSREQYF. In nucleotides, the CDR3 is TGTGCCAGCAGCTCGCAGACTAGCGGGAGGTCACGCGAGCAGTACTTC.

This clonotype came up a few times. The CDR3 DNA sequence: TGTGCCAGCAGCTTCGATCTTTCGCAGTACTTC. Protein sequence: CASSFDLSQYF. The chain combines TRBV7-2 with TRBJ2-7; D uncertain. Trimming removed 3 bases from V and 9 bases from J, with 9 bases in between. The CDR3 spans 11 residues. From germline, CDR1 is SGHTA and CDR2 FQGNSA.

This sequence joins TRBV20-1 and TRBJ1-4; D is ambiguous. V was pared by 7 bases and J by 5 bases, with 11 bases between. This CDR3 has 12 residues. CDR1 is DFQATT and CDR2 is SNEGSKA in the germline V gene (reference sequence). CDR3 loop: CSGRMGNEKLFF. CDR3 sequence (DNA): TGCAGTGGGCGGATGGGGAATGAAAAACTGTTTTTT.